These T cell receptor beta chains were read from a single sample in a study of T cell responses to AZD1222 COVID-19 vaccine. Sequencing was performed with immunoSEQ multiplex PCR; in TCRdb, only in-frame clones are kept and a portion is missing. Here the sample spans approximately 74,000 clones, about 90% being singletons. This material consisted of peripheral blood, taken 28 days after the second AZD1222 dose. These receptors originate from an adult who received the AZD1222 COVID-19 vaccine. Each CDR3 is given with its conserved first and last residue.

j_call: TRBJ2-1; v_call: TRBV6-5; cdr3_length: 14; cdr3_aa: CASGRDRGNNEQFF
j_call: TRBJ1-1; v_call: TRBV19; cdr3_length: 16; cdr3_aa: CASSIVPSLGNTEAFF
j_call: TRBJ2-1; v_call: TRBV18; cdr3_length: 15; cdr3_aa: CASPPSDRVNNEQFF
j_call: TRBJ1-5; v_call: TRBV7-2; cdr3_length: 13; cdr3_aa: CASSLGSYQPQHF
j_call: TRBJ2-6; v_call: TRBV6-5; cdr3_length: 16; cdr3_aa: CASSYGPAAGANVLTF
j_call: TRBJ2-7; v_call: TRBV10-3; cdr3_length: 12; cdr3_aa: CAISESTYEQYF
j_call: TRBJ2-2; v_call: TRBV7-2; cdr3_length: 14; cdr3_aa: CASSQGPSGGELFF
j_call: TRBJ2-1; v_call: TRBV7-2; cdr3_length: 13; cdr3_aa: CASSPPPGERQFF
j_call: TRBJ2-7; v_call: TRBV6-5; cdr3_length: 13; cdr3_aa: CASMWTGGYEQYF
j_call: TRBJ2-1; v_call: TRBV4-3; cdr3_length: 17; cdr3_aa: CASSQEGAGGPYNEQFF
j_call: TRBJ1-1; v_call: TRBV28; cdr3_length: 13; cdr3_aa: CASSPGEWAEAFF
j_call: TRBJ2-1; v_call: TRBV5-1; cdr3_length: 13; cdr3_aa: CASSLDLYNEQFF
j_call: TRBJ2-7; v_call: TRBV29-1; cdr3_length: 13; cdr3_aa: CSVEGLAPYEQYF
j_call: TRBJ2-6; v_call: TRBV27; cdr3_length: 15; cdr3_aa: CASSLTGAGANVLTF
j_call: TRBJ1-5; v_call: TRBV6-2/TRBV6-3; cdr3_length: 12; cdr3_aa: CASSYESGVRNF
j_call: TRBJ1-5; v_call: TRBV6-5; cdr3_length: 13; cdr3_aa: CASSYTGHQPQHF
j_call: TRBJ1-2; v_call: TRBV5-1; cdr3_length: 15; cdr3_aa: CASNGQPLANYGYTF
j_call: TRBJ1-2; v_call: TRBV5-5; cdr3_length: 16; cdr3_aa: CASTQGPGPQGAGYTF
j_call: TRBJ2-1; v_call: TRBV6-5; cdr3_length: 15; cdr3_aa: CASSSGTSGDPEQFF
j_call: TRBJ1-1; v_call: TRBV5-4; cdr3_length: 13; cdr3_aa: CASSLGQKPEAFF
j_call: TRBJ1-5; v_call: TRBV6-5; cdr3_length: 15; cdr3_aa: CASKKGQGSGQPQHF
j_call: TRBJ2-7; v_call: TRBV11-3; cdr3_length: 15; cdr3_aa: CASSLSGSNWDEQYF
j_call: TRBJ1-5; v_call: TRBV5-8; cdr3_length: 15; cdr3_aa: CASRQPGDSNQPQHF
j_call: TRBJ2-3; v_call: TRBV6-5; cdr3_length: 15; cdr3_aa: CASSYGGDPTDTQYF
j_call: TRBJ1-4; v_call: TRBV7-2; cdr3_length: 15; cdr3_aa: CASSRRTGESEKLFF
j_call: TRBJ1-3; v_call: TRBV6-6; cdr3_length: 17; cdr3_aa: CASSPGDSFSSGNTIYF
j_call: TRBJ1-1; v_call: TRBV7-3; cdr3_length: 14; cdr3_aa: CASSSGDSNTEAFF
j_call: TRBJ1-2; v_call: TRBV19; cdr3_length: 15; cdr3_aa: CASSASGVPPYGYTF
j_call: TRBJ2-1; v_call: TRBV7-2; cdr3_length: 13; cdr3_aa: CASSFRRGDEQFF
j_call: TRBJ1-2; v_call: TRBV19; cdr3_length: 12; cdr3_aa: CASTLGIYGYTF
j_call: TRBJ1-5; v_call: TRBV2; cdr3_length: 14; cdr3_aa: CASSVGTGNQPQHF
j_call: TRBJ1-6; v_call: TRBV14; cdr3_length: 15; cdr3_aa: CASSSYSGAGSPLHF
j_call: TRBJ1-1; v_call: TRBV6-5; cdr3_length: 14; cdr3_aa: CASSPGTGPPEAFF
j_call: TRBJ2-7; v_call: TRBV5-6; cdr3_length: 15; cdr3_aa: CASTGINTSSYEQYF
j_call: TRBJ2-1; v_call: TRBV7-8; cdr3_length: 18; cdr3_aa: CASRLSSPGESSYNEQFF
j_call: TRBJ1-5; v_call: TRBV6-1; cdr3_length: 11; cdr3_aa: CASSEGWPQHF
j_call: TRBJ1-2; v_call: TRBV3-1/TRBV3-2; cdr3_length: 13; cdr3_aa: CASSRNGDYGYTF
j_call: TRBJ1-4; v_call: TRBV5-3; cdr3_length: 21; cdr3_aa: CARSPPSRRDFLRATNEKLFF
j_call: TRBJ1-2; v_call: TRBV7-2; cdr3_length: 10; cdr3_aa: CASSPEGYTF
j_call: TRBJ1-2; v_call: TRBV30; cdr3_length: 12; cdr3_aa: CAWSQRGYGYTF
j_call: TRBJ1-1; v_call: TRBV2; cdr3_length: 15; cdr3_aa: CASRGNSLMNTEAFF
j_call: TRBJ2-1; v_call: TRBV9; cdr3_length: 15; cdr3_aa: CASSVSGSFGNEQFF
j_call: TRBJ1-2; v_call: TRBV18; cdr3_length: 13; cdr3_aa: CASSPPTNYGYTF
j_call: TRBJ2-7; v_call: TRBV6-5; cdr3_length: 14; cdr3_aa: CATIRQGDAYEQYF
j_call: TRBJ1-2; v_call: TRBV28; cdr3_length: 15; cdr3_aa: CASKAQGAGLDGYTF
j_call: TRBJ2-1; v_call: TRBV6-5; cdr3_length: 12; cdr3_aa: CASSRTYNEQFF
j_call: TRBJ1-3; v_call: TRBV18; cdr3_length: 13; cdr3_aa: CASSPQGGNTIYF
j_call: TRBJ2-2; v_call: TRBV6-5; cdr3_length: 14; cdr3_aa: CASRTKGATGELFF
j_call: TRBJ1-4; v_call: TRBV11-2; cdr3_length: 16; cdr3_aa: CASSAETGSANEKLFF
j_call: TRBJ2-3; v_call: TRBV29-1; cdr3_length: 14; cdr3_aa: CSVAPGGGTDTQYF
j_call: TRBJ2-3; v_call: TRBV10-3; cdr3_length: 15; cdr3_aa: CAISGASPRSDTQYF
j_call: TRBJ1-2; v_call: TRBV7-2; cdr3_length: 15; cdr3_aa: CASSLSEEPNYGYTF
j_call: TRBJ2-7; v_call: TRBV21-1; cdr3_length: 24; cdr3_aa: CASSKAKLGTGEGTSGSGSRGQYF
j_call: TRBJ1-5; v_call: TRBV28; cdr3_length: 12; cdr3_aa: CASKQGDRPQHF
j_call: TRBJ2-7; v_call: TRBV7-6; cdr3_length: 16; cdr3_aa: CASSPRVTGGSHEQYF
j_call: TRBJ2-7; v_call: TRBV25-1; cdr3_length: 12; cdr3_aa: CASSTNRRGQYF
j_call: TRBJ2-2; v_call: TRBV12-3/TRBV12-4; cdr3_length: 12; cdr3_aa: CASSWGPGELFF
j_call: TRBJ1-1; v_call: TRBV4-3; cdr3_length: 14; cdr3_aa: CASSQADENTEAFF
j_call: TRBJ2-1; v_call: TRBV18; cdr3_length: 13; cdr3_aa: CASSPLQYNEQFF